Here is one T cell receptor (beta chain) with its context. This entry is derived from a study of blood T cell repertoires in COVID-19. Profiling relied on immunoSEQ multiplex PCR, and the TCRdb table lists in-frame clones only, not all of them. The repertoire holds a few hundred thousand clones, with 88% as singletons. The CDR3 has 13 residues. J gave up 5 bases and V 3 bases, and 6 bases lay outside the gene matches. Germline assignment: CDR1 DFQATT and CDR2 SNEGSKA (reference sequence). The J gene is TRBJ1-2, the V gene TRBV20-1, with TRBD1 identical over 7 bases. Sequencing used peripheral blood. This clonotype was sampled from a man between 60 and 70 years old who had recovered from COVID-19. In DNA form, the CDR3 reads TGCAGTGCTAGTCCAGGGGGGAGTTATGGCTACACCTTC. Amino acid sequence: CSASPGGSYGYTF.